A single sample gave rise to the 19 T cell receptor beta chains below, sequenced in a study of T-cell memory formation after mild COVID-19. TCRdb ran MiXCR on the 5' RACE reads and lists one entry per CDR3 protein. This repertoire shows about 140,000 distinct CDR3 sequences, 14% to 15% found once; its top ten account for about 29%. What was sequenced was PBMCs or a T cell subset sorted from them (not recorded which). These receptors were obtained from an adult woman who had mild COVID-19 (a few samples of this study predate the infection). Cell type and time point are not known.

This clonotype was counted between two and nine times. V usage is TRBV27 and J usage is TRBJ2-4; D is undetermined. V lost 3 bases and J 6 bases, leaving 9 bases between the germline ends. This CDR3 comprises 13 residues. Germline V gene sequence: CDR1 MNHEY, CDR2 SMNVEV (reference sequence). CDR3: CASSLTWGNIQYF. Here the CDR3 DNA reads TGTGCCAGCAGTTTGACGTGGGGAAACATTCAGTACTTC.

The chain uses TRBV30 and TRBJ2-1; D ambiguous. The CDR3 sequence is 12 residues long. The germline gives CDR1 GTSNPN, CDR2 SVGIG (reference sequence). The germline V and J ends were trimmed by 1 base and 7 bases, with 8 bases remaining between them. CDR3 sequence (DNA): TGTGCCTGGAGTGCCATTGGGAATGAGCAGTTCTTC. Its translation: CAWSAIGNEQFF.

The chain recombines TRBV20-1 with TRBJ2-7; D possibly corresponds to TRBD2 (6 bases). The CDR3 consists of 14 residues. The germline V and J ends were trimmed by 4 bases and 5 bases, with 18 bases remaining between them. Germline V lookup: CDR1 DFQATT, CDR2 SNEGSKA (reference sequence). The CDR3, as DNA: TGCAGTGCTACAAGTCTGGAGGGTCAGAACGAGCAGTACTTC. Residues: CSATSLEGQNEQYF.

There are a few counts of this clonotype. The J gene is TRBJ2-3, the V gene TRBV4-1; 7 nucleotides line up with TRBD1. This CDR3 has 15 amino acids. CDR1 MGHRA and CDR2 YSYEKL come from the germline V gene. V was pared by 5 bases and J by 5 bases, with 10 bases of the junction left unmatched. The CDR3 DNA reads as TGCGCCAGCAGCGGGACAGCTATTAAAGGAGATACGCAGTATTTT. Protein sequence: CASSGTAIKGDTQYF.

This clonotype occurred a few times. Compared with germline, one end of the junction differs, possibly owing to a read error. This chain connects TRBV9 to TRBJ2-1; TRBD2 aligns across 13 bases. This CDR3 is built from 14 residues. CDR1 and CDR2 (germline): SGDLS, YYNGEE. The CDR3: CASSPPTSGRPLLF. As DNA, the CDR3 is TGTGCCAGCAGCCCACCGACTAGCGGGAGGCCCTTGCTCTTC. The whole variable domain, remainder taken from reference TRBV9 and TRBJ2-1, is DSGVTQTPKHLITATGQRVTLRCSPRSGDLSVYWYQQSLDQGLQFLIQYYNGEERAKGNILERFSAQQFPDLHSELNLSSLELGDSALYFCASSPPTSGRPLLFGPGTRLTVL.

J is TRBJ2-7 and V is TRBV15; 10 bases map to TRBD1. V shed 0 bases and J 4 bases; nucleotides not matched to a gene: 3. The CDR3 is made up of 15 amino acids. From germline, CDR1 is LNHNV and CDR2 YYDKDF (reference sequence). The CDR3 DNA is TGTGCCACCAGCAGAGATAGGGACAGGGGTTACGAGCAGTACTTC. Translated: CATSRDRDRGYEQYF.

CDR3 DNA sequence: TGTGCCACCAGTGACCCCCGGGCTAGCGGATTCTACAATGAGCAGTTCTTC. Encoded protein: CATSDPRASGFYNEQFF. The V and J genes are TRBV24-1 and TRBJ2-1; 7 bases agree with TRBD2. CDR3 length: 17 amino acids. V gave up 4 bases and J gave up 3 bases; unmatched junction bases: 11. Per the germline V gene, CDR1 is KGHDR and CDR2 is SFDVKD.

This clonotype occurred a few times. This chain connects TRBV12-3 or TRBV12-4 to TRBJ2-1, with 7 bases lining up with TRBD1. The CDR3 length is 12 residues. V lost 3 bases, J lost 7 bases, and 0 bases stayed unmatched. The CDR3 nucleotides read TGTGCCAGCAGTTTGGGACAGAATGAGCAGTTCTTC. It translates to CASSLGQNEQFF.

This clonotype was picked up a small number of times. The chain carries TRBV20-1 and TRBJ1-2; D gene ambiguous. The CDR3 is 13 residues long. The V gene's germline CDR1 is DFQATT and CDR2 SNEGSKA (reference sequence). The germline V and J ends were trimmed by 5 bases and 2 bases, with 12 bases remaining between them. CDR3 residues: CSAPEPDNYGYTF. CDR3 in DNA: TGCAGTGCTCCCGAGCCAGACAACTATGGCTACACCTTC.

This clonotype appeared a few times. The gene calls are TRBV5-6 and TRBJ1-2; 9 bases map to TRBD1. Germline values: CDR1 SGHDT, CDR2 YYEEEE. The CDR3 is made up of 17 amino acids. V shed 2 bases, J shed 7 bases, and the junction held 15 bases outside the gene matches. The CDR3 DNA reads TGTGCCAGCAGCTTCCCGGGACAGGGTTCGGCGGTCGTTGGCTACACCTTC. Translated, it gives CASSFPGQGSAVVGYTF.

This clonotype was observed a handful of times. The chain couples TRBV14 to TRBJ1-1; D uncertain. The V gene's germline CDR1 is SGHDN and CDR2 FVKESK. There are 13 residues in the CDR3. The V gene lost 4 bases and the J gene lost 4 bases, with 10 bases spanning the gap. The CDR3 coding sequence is TGTGCCAGCAGCCCCGTCGTATCCACTGAAGCTTTCTTT. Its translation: CASSPVVSTEAFF.

For the CDR3, the DNA is TGTGCCAGCAGAAAGCCGGCAGGGCTGTATGGCTACACCTTC. This codes for CASRKPAGLYGYTF. This sequence joins TRBV9 and TRBJ1-2; possible D gene TRBD1, 5 bases. Germline V gene lookup returns CDR1 SGDLS and CDR2 YYNGEE. V lost 5 bases to trimming and J lost 5 bases, with 16 bases between them. The CDR3 length is 14 residues.

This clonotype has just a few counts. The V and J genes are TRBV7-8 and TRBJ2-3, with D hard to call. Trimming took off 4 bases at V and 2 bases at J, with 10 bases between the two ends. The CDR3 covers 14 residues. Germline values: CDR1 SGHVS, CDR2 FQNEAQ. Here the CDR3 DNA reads TGTGCCAGCAGCTCCCCTGGGGACACAGATACGCAGTATTTT. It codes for CASSSPGDTDTQYF.

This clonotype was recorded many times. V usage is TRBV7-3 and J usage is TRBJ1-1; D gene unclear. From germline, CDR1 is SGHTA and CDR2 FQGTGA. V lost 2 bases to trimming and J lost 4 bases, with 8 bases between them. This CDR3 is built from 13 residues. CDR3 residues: CASSLSGITEAFF. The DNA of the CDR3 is TGTGCCAGCAGCTTATCCGGGATCACTGAAGCTTTCTTT.

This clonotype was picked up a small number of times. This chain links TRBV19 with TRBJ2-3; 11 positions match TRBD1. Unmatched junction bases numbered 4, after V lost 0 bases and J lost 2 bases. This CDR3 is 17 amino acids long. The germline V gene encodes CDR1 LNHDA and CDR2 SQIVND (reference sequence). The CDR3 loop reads CASSIDGTGGTTDTQYF. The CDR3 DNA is TGTGCCAGTAGTATAGATGGGACAGGGGGAACCACAGATACGCAGTATTTT.

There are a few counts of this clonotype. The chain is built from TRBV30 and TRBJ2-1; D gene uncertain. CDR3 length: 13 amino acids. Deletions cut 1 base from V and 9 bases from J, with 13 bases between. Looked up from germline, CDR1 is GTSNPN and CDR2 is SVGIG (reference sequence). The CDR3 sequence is CAWSATRASEQFF. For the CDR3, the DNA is TGTGCCTGGAGTGCTACCCGCGCAAGTGAGCAGTTCTTC.

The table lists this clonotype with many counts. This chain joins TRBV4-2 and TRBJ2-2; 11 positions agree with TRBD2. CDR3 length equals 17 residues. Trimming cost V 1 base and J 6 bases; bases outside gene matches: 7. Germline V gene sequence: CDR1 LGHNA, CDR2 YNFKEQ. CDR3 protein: CASSQGRLAGGAGELFF. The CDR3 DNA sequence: TGTGCCAGCAGCCAAGGACGGCTAGCGGGAGGTGCCGGGGAGCTGTTTTTT.

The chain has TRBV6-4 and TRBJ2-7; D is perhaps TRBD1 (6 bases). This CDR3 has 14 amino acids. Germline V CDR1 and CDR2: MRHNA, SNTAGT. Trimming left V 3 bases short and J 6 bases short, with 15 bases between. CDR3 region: CASSEVGQNGEQYF. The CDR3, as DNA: TGTGCCAGCAGTGAAGTCGGACAGAACGGCGAGCAGTACTTC.

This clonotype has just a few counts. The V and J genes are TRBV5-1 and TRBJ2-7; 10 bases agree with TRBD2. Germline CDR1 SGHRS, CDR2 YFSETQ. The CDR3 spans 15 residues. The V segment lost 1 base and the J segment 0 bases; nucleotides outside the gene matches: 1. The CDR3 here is CASSLLAGGSYEQYF. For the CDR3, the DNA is TGCGCCAGCAGCTTGTTAGCGGGGGGCTCCTACGAGCAGTACTTC.